This TCR beta chain was identified in a study of CD8+ T cells in alopecia areata. RNA, once extracted, was reverse transcribed into cDNA for use as the sequencing template. The method was immunoSEQ multiplex PCR; TCRdb's version includes in-frame clones alone and lacks a portion of them. The sample has 130,000 to 150,000 clones, approximately 49% seen once. This clone came up a few times. The V segment lost 2 bases and the J segment 2 bases; nucleotides outside the gene matches: 4. CDR3 length: 15 residues. From germline, CDR1 is SGHTA and CDR2 FQGTGA. The starting material was CD4+ T cells sorted from blood, obtained at week 0. The rearrangement joins TRBV7-3 to TRBJ2-5; TRBD1 matches at 8 bases. The receptor was isolated from a human donor with alopecia areata. CDR3 amino acids: CASSLSGTGQETQYF. The CDR3 coding sequence is TGTGCCAGCAGCTTATCTGGGACAGGTCAAGAGACCCAGTACTTC.